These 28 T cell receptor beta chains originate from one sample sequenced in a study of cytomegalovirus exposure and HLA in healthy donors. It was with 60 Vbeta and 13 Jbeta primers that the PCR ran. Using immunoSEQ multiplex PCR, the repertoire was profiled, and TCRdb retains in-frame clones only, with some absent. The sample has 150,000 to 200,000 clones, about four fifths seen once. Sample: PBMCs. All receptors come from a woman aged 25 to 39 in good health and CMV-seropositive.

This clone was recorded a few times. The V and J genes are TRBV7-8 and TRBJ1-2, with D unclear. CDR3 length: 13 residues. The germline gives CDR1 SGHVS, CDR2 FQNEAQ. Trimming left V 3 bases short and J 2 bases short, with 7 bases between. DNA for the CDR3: TGTGCCAGCAGCTTCGACGGGAACTATGGCTACACCTTC. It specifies CASSFDGNYGYTF. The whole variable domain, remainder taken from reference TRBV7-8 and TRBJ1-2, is GAGVSQSPRYKVAKRGQDVALRCDPISGHVSLFWYQQALGQGPEFLTYFQNEAQLDKSGLPSDRFFAERPEGSVSTLKIQRTQQEDSAVYLCASSFDGNYGYTFGSGTRLTVV.

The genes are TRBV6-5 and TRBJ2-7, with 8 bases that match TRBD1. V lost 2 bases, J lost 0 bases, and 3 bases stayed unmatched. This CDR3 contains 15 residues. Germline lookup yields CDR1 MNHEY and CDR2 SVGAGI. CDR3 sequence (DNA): TGTGCCAGCAGTTACGGACAGGGCGGCTCCTACGAGCAGTACTTC. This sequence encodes CASSYGQGGSYEQYF.

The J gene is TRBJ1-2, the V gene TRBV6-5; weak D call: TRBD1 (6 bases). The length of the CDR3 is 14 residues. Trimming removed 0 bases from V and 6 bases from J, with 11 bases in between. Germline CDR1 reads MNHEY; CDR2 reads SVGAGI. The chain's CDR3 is CASSYSGGPDGYTF. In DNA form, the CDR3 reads TGTGCCAGCAGTTACTCGGGGGGGCCCGATGGCTACACCTTC.

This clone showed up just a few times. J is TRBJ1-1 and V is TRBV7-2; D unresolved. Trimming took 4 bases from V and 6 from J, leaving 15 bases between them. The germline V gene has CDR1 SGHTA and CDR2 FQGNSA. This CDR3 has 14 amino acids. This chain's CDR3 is CASSYPRPGAEAFF. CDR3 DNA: TGTGCCAGCAGCTACCCCCGCCCCGGGGCTGAAGCTTTCTTT.

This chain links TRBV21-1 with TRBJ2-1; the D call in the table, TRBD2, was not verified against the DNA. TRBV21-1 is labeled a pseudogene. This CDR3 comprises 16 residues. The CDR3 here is CASSKLGLAFYNEQFF. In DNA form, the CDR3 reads TGTGCCAGCAGCAAATTGGGACTAGCGTTCTACAATGAGCAGTTCTTC.

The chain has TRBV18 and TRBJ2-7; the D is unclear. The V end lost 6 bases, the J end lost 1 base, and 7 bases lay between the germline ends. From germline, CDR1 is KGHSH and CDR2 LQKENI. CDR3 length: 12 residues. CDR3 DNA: TGTGCCAGCTCCCCCGGGTCCTACGAGCAGTACTTC. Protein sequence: CASSPGSYEQYF.

CDR3: CASNRDRGEKLFF. CDR3 coding DNA: TGTGCCAGCAACCGGGACAGGGGTGAAAAACTGTTTTTT. V gene TRBV9 combines with J gene TRBJ1-4; TRBD1 agrees at 10 bases. CDR1 is SGDLS, CDR2 YYNGEE, per germline. This CDR3 contains 13 residues. The V gene end was trimmed by 6 bases and the J gene end by 7 bases; junction bases not matched to a gene: 3.

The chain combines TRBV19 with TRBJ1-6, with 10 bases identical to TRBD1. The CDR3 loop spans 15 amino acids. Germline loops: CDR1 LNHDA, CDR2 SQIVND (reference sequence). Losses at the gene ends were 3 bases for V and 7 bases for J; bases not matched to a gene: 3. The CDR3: CASSMGQGLNSPLHF. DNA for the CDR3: TGTGCCAGTAGTATGGGACAGGGGCTAAATTCACCCCTCCACTTT.

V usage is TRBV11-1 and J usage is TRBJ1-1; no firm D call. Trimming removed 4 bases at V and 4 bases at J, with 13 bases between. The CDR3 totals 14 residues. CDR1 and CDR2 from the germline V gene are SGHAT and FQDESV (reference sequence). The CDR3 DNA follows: TGTGCCAGCAGCTCGTGGGCAGCCAGCACTGAAGCTTTCTTT. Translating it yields CASSSWAASTEAFF.

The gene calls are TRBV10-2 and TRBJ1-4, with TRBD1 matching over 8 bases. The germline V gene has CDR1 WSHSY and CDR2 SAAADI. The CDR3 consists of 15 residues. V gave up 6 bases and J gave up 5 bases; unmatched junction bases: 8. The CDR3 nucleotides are TGCGCCAGCAGGGGGCCAGGGGGCTCAAATGAAAAACTGTTTTTT. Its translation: CASRGPGGSNEKLFF.

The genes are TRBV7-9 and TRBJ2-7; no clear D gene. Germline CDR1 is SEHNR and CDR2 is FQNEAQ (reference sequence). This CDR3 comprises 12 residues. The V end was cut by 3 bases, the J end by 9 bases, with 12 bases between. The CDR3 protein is CASSLAPQVQYF. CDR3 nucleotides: TGTGCCAGCAGCTTGGCCCCGCAGGTGCAGTACTTC.

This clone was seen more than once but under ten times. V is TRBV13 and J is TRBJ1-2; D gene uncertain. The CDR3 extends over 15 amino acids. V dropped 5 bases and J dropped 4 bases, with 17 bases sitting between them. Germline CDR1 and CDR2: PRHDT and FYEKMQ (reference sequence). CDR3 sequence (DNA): TGTGCCAGCAGCAAACCCTACCGGGATACCTATGGCTACACCTTC. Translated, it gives CASSKPYRDTYGYTF.

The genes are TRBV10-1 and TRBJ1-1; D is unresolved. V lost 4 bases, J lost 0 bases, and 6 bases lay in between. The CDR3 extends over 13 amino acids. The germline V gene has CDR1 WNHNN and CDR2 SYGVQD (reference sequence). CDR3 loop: CASSGALNTEAFF. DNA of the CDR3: TGCGCCAGCAGTGGGGCTTTGAACACTGAAGCTTTCTTT.

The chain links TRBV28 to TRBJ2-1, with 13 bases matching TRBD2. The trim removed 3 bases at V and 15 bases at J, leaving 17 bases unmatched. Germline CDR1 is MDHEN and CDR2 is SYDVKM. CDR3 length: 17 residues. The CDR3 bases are TGTGCCAGCAGTTTGAGTAGTATGGGGACTAGCGGGACCCACGGGTTCTTC. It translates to CASSLSSMGTSGTHGFF.

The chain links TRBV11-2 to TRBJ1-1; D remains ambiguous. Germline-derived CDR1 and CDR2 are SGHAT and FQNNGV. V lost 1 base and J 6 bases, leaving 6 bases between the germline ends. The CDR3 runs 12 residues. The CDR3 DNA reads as TGTGCCAGCAGCTTAGTCTTCGCTGAAGCTTTCTTT. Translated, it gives CASSLVFAEAFF.

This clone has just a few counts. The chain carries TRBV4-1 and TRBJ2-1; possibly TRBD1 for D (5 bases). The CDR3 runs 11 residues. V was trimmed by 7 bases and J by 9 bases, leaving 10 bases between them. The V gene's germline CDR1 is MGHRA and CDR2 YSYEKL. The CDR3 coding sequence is TGCGCCAGCACCCGAAGGGGTGAGCAGTTCTTC. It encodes CASTRRGEQFF.

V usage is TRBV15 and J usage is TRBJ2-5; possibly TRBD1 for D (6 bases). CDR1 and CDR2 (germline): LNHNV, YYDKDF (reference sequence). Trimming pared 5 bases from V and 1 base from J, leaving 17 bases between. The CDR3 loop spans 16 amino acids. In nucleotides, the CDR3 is TGTGCCACCAGCTCACAACAGGGTCTCGTCCAAGAGACCCAGTACTTC. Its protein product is CATSSQQGLVQETQYF.

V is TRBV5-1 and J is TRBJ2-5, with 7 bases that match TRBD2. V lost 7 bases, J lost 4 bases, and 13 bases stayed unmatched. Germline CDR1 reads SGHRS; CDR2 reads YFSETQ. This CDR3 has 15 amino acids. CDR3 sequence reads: CASATGEGLVETQYF. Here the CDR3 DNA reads TGCGCCAGCGCCACCGGGGAGGGGTTGGTAGAGACCCAGTACTTC.

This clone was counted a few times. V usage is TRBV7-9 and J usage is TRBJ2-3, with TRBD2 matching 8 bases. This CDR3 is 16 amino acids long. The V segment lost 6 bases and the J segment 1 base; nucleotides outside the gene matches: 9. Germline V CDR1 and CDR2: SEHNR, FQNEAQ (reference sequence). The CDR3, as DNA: TGTGCCAGCAGACCTAGAGCGGGAGTGGGCACAGATACGCAGTATTTT. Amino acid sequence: CASRPRAGVGTDTQYF.

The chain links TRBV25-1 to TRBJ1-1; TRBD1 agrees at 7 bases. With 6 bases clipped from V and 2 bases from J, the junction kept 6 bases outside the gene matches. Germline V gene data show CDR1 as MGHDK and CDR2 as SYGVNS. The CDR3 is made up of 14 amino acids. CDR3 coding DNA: TGTGCCAGCAGGGCAGGGGGAAGAAACACTGAAGCTTTCTTT. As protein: CASRAGGRNTEAFF.

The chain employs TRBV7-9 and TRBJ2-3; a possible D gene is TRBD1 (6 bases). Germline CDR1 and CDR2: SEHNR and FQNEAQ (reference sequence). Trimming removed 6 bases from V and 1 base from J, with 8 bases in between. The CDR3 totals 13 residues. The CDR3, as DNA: TGTGCCAGCAGAGGGGGACGCACAGATACGCAGTATTTT. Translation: CASRGGRTDTQYF.

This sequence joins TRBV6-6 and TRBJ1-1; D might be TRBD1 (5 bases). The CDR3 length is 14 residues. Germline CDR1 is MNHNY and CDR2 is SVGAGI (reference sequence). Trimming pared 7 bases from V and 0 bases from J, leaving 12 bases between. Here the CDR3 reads CASIRQPVNTEAFF. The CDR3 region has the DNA TGTGCCAGCATCCGACAGCCCGTGAACACTGAAGCTTTCTTT.

Written as DNA, the CDR3 is TGTGCCATCAGTGAGTCAAGACAGGGGAAGGTGGAGACCCAGTACTTC. Protein product: CAISESRQGKVETQYF. The chain recombines TRBV10-3 with TRBJ2-5; 8 bases fit TRBD1. J was trimmed by 5 bases and V by 0 bases; bases with no gene match: 8. The CDR3 totals 16 residues. Germline CDR1 reads ENHRY; CDR2 reads SYGVKD.

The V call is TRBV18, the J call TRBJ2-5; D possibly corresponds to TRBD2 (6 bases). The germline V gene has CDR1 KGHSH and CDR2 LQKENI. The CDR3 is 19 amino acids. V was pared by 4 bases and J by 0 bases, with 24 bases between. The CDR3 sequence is CASSLTSVPGLTYQETQYF. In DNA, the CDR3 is TGTGCCAGCTCACTTACCTCCGTACCGGGACTGACGTACCAAGAGACCCAGTACTTC.

CDR3 in DNA: TGTGCCAGCAGCTTCGGGACCTACGAGCAGTACTTC. Translation gives CASSFGTYEQYF. The chain employs TRBV11-2 and TRBJ2-7; tentatively, D is TRBD2 (5 bases). The V end lost 3 bases, the J end lost 2 bases, and 5 bases lay between the germline ends. The CDR3 is made up of 12 amino acids. The germline CDR1 and CDR2 sequences are SGHAT and FQNNGV.

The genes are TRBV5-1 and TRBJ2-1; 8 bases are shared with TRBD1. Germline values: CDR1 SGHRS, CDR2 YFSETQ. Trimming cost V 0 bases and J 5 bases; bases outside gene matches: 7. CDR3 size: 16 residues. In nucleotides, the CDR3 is TGCGCCAGCAGCTTGGGGGACAGGCCGGCGGACAATGAGCAGTTCTTC. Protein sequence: CASSLGDRPADNEQFF.

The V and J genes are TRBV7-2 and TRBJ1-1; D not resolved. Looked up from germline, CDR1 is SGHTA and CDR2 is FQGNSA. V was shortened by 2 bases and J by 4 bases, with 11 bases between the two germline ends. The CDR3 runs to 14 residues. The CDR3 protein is CASSLSQRGTEAFF. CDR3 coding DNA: TGTGCCAGCAGCTTATCTCAACGAGGCACTGAAGCTTTCTTT. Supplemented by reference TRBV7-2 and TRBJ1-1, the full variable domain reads GAGVSQSPSNKVTEKGKDVELRCDPISGHTALYWYRQSLGQGLEFLIYFQGNSAPDKSGLPSDRFSAERTGGSVSTLTIQRTQQEDSAVYLCASSLSQRGTEAFFGQGTRLTVV.

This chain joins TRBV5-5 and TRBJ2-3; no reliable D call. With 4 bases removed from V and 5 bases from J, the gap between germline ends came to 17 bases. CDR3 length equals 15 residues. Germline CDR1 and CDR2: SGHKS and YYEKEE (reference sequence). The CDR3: CASSTSLSGLDTQYF. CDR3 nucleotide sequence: TGTGCCAGCAGCACCTCCCTTTCGGGTTTAGATACGCAGTATTTT.